The entry below describes one T cell receptor beta chain. The specificity of this receptor is unknown. Per-base qualities were not stored, and no clone one base away is much larger. This sample is part of a study of OX40 agonist ivuxolimab in advanced cancers. For the wider study: Ivuxolimab was a fully human IgG2 agonistic monoclonal antibody targeting the costimulatory receptor OX40 (CD134). Intravenous ivuxolimab was administered to patients every 2 weeks at six dose levels: 0.01, 0.1, 0.3, 1.5, 3 and 10 mg/kg. Of the approximately 50 dose-escalation patients, hepatocellular carcinoma was present in about 20, melanoma in roughly 15, renal cell carcinoma in 9 and head and neck cancer in 9. The dose-escalation cohort was over 70% male with a mean age of roughly 62 years, ranging from 23 to 79. Prior anti-PD-1, anti-PD-L1 or anti-CTLA-4 therapy was permitted, and checkpoint inhibitors had been received by about 37% of dose-escalation patients. Partial responses occurred in three dose-escalation patients: two with cutaneous melanoma and one with hepatocellular carcinoma. The purpose of peripheral TCRbeta sequencing was to test whether ivuxolimab changed TCR sequence diversity and led to clonal T-cell expansion. The paper reports the monotherapy dose-escalation portion (N of about 50 patients) of the phase I ivuxolimab trial.

The trial excluded patients who had a history of autoimmune disease or who were on systemic immunosuppression. Peripheral blood for TCR sequencing was collected from all dose cohorts at baseline, on cycle 4 day 1, and on cycle 7 day 1. Samples came from an open-label, multicenter, first-in-human phase I dose-escalation trial of ivuxolimab. The trial enrolled adults with locally advanced or metastatic head and neck squamous cell, hepatocellular, melanoma or renal cell carcinoma. Before TCR sequencing, CD4+ and CD8+ T cells were separately sorted from peripheral blood. Genomic DNA was extracted from sorted cells for sequencing of the TCRbeta CDR3 region. The immunoSEQ Assay was used for sequencing of TCRbeta CDR3 regions. Here the immuneACCESS table is served through TCRdb, limited to in-frame sequences with V and J called. Missing clones are a known gap in these copies; in checked studies unresolved V genes cover under half, and the rest lacks a known reason. The sample yields fewer than 90,000 clones; about 89% were counted once. The ten most abundant clones make up around 0.76% of the sample.

CDR1 and CDR2, looked up from the germline V gene, are LGHNA and YSLEER. The CDR3 spans 15 residues, from the cysteine through the phenylalanine. Just CDR3 DNA is preserved here, 45 bases in frame from base 1. Trimmed from V: 4 bases; trimmed from J: 0 bases; junction bases lacking a gene match: 1. The paper as a whole reports these results and caveats: Low levels of normalized T-cell clonal expansion were also seen in some nonresponding patients. The antigen specificity of the peripheral T cells that underwent clonal expansion was not determined. In the 0.1-3.0 mg/kg groups, partial responders were among the patients with the lowest normalized peripheral clonal expansion, particularly in CD8+ T cells. On average, CD8+ T cells showed more expanded clones than CD4+ T cells after ivuxolimab. At doses of 0.1 to 3.0 mg/kg, clonal expansion of both CD4+ and CD8+ T cells in blood was seen between baseline and week 6.

The specimen was CD4+ or CD8+ T cells sorted from blood, collected in a trial of the OX40 agonist ivuxolimab. The clonotype originates from an adult with an advanced solid tumor such as melanoma, head and neck, liver or kidney cancer. In this chain, TRBV4-3 is recombined with TRBJ1-5; the central 9 bases match TRBD1. The CDR3 region: CASSRDRVSNQPQHF. In nucleotides, the sequence is TGCGCCAGCAGCCGGGACAGGGTTAGCAATCAGCCCCAGCATTTT.